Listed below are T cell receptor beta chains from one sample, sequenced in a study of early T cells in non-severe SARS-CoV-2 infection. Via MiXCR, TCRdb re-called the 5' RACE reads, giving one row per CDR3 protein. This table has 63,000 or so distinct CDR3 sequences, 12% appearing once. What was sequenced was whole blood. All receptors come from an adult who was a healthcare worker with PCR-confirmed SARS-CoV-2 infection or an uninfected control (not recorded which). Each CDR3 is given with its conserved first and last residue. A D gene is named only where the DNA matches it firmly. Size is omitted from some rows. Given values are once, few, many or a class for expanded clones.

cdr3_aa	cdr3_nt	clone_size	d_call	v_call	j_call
CSVPLGQGFSDTQYF	TGCAGCGTCCCCCTGGGACAGGGTTTTTCAGATACGCAGTATTTT	many	TRBD1	TRBV29-1	TRBJ2-3
CASSPPASGRYNEQFF	TGTGCCAGCTCACCACCGGCTAGCGGGAGATACAATGAGCAGTTCTTC	NA	TRBD2	TRBV18	TRBJ2-1
CASNLGLIQGSETQYF	TGTGCCAGCAACCTGGGCCTAATTCAGGGCAGCGAGACCCAGTACTTC	NA	NA	TRBV5-6	TRBJ2-5
CSVIFIAAGELFF	TGCAGCGTCATATTCATAGCGGCCGGGGAGCTGTTTTTT	NA	NA	TRBV29-1	TRBJ2-2
CASKRAAGELFF	TGTGCCAGCAAGCGGGCGGCCGGGGAGCTGTTTTTT	NA	NA	TRBV3-1	TRBJ2-2
CASSARLAGDQETQYF	TGTGCCAGCAGCGCGCGACTAGCGGGGGACCAAGAGACCCAGTACTTC	few	TRBD2	TRBV7-6	TRBJ2-5
CAISVGRTGAYEQYF	TGTGCCATCAGTGTAGGGCGGACAGGGGCCTACGAGCAGTACTTC	NA	TRBD1	TRBV10-3	TRBJ2-7
CASDDRRNQPQHF	TGTGCCAGTGACGACAGGCGGAATCAGCCCCAGCATTTT	NA	NA	TRBV19	TRBJ1-5
CASMRYDNTGELFF	TGTGCCAGCATGCGTTACGATAACACCGGGGAGCTGTTTTTT	many	NA	TRBV11-2	TRBJ2-2
CASSQVGGYEQFF	TGCGCCAGCAGCCAAGTAGGAGGGTATGAGCAGTTCTTC	few	NA	TRBV4-3	TRBJ2-1
CSVEGGQGVYEQYF	TGCAGCGTTGAAGGGGGACAGGGGGTCTACGAGCAGTACTTC	few	TRBD1	TRBV29-1	TRBJ2-7
CATSSHHETQYF	TGTGCCACCAGCTCTCACCATGAGACCCAGTACTTC	NA	NA	TRBV15	TRBJ2-5
CATSKQGAGANVLTF	TGTGCCACCAGCAAACAGGGGGCTGGGGCCAACGTCCTGACTTTC	many	TRBD1	TRBV15	TRBJ2-6
CASSLAGAYNEQFF	TGCGCCAGCAGCTTAGCGGGAGCCTACAATGAGCAGTTCTTC	many	TRBD2	TRBV5-1	TRBJ2-1
CATSSEWGSDTQYF	TGTGCCACCAGCAGCGAATGGGGTTCGGATACGCAGTATTTT	NA	NA	TRBV15	TRBJ2-3
CASSRGRPENTEAFF	TGTGCCAGCAGCCGGGGTAGACCGGAAAACACTGAAGCTTTCTTT	many	NA	TRBV7-8	TRBJ1-1
CASSPRVVPNTEAFF	TGTGCCAGCAGCCCGCGCGTCGTCCCGAACACTGAAGCTTTCTTT	NA	NA	TRBV11-2	TRBJ1-1
CASSTGTSSTDTQYF	TGTGCCAGCAGCACAGGGACCTCTAGCACAGATACGCAGTATTTT	NA	NA	TRBV11-2	TRBJ2-3
CASRPGTSLLPTYNEQFF	TGTGCCAGCAGACCCGGGACTAGCTTACTTCCAACCTACAATGAGCAGTTCTTC	many	TRBD2	TRBV12-3/TRBV12-4	TRBJ2-1
CASSYPQTRETQYF	TGTGCCAGCAGTTACCCCCAAACGAGGGAGACCCAGTACTTC	NA	NA	TRBV6-6	TRBJ2-5
CASSLNRDRVYEQYF	TGTGCCAGCAGTCTCAACCGGGACAGGGTCTACGAGCAGTACTTC	many	TRBD1	TRBV2	TRBJ2-7
CASSTDRGGPDTQYF	TGTGCTAGCAGCACGGACAGGGGGGGTCCAGATACGCAGTATTTT	NA	TRBD1	TRBV7-7	TRBJ2-3
CASSFVRGAFGGLETQYF	TGTGCCAGCAGCTTTGTGCGGGGGGCCTTTGGAGGGCTAGAGACCCAGTACTTC	many	TRBD2	TRBV7-2	TRBJ2-5
CASSRGGTGANVLTF	TGTGCCAGCAGTCGAGGGGGCACTGGGGCCAACGTCCTGACTTTC	many	TRBD1	TRBV7-2	TRBJ2-6
CSATPLAGVTDTQYF	TGCAGTGCTACCCCACTAGCGGGAGTAACAGATACGCAGTATTTT	few	TRBD2	TRBV20-1	TRBJ2-3
CASSDPRTEAFF	TGTGCCAGCAGTGACCCCAGGACTGAAGCTTTCTTT	few	NA	TRBV2	TRBJ1-1
CASSQALSGTGSHEQYF	TGTGCCAGCTCACAGGCGCTCTCCGGGACAGGGTCCCACGAGCAGTACTTC	many	TRBD1	TRBV18	TRBJ2-7
CAIQGPSGGYTF	TGTGCCATACAGGGCCCCTCCGGGGGCTACACCTTC	NA	NA	TRBV19	TRBJ1-2
CASNDDPGGYEQYF	TGCGCCAGTAACGACGATCCAGGGGGCTACGAGCAGTACTTC	NA	TRBD1	TRBV5-1	TRBJ2-7
CASSQVGQGAYEQYF	TGCGCCAGCAGCCAAGTAGGGCAGGGCGCCTACGAGCAGTACTTC	few	NA	TRBV4-1	TRBJ2-7
CASSVEGTETDTQYF	TGTGCCAGCAGCGTAGAGGGGACTGAGACAGATACGCAGTATTTT	many	NA	TRBV9	TRBJ2-3
CASSRFGGDQPQHF	TGTGCCAGTAGTAGGTTCGGGGGCGACCAGCCCCAGCATTTT	many	NA	TRBV19	TRBJ1-5
CASRQGRRDEQFF	TGTGCCAGCCGACAAGGGAGGAGGGATGAGCAGTTCTTC	few	NA	TRBV7-9	TRBJ2-1
CASSSRTQETQYF	TGCGCCAGCAGCTCAAGGACTCAAGAGACCCAGTACTTC	NA	NA	TRBV5-1	TRBJ2-5
CASSNYRGNTGELFF	TGTGCCAGCAGTAATTACAGGGGCAACACCGGGGAGCTGTTTTTT	few	TRBD1	TRBV6-2/TRBV6-3	TRBJ2-2
CASSYLGTGVYEQYF	TGTGCCAGCAGTTACCTAGGGACAGGGGTATACGAGCAGTACTTC	many	TRBD1	TRBV6-6	TRBJ2-7
CSAISGGLEAFF	TGCAGTGCTATATCCGGGGGGCTTGAAGCTTTCTTT	few	NA	TRBV20-1	TRBJ1-1
CASSPSSSGNTIYF	TGTGCCAGCAGCCCCTCGAGCTCTGGAAACACCATATATTTT	NA	NA	TRBV12-3/TRBV12-4	TRBJ1-3
CASSLAGPGYEQYF	TGTGCCAGCAGCTTGGCAGGGCCGGGGTACGAGCAGTACTTC	many	NA	TRBV7-9	TRBJ2-7
CASSLAGHEQYF	TGTGCCAGCAGTTTAGCGGGCCACGAGCAGTACTTC	few	TRBD2	TRBV6-5	TRBJ2-7
CASNLEVGPTNQPQHF	TGTGCCAGCAACCTCGAAGTAGGGCCAACAAATCAGCCCCAGCATTTT	NA	NA	TRBV12-3/TRBV12-4	TRBJ1-5
CVSREYASGDETQYF	TGTGTCAGCAGAGAGTACGCTAGCGGGGACGAGACCCAGTACTTC	once	TRBD2	TRBV2	TRBJ2-5
CSCRDRYLTEAFF	TGCAGCTGCCGAGACAGGTACCTCACTGAAGCTTTCTTT	many	NA	TRBV29-1	TRBJ1-1
CSAGTGNYQFF	TGCAGTGCTGGGACAGGGAATTATCAGTTCTTC	NA	TRBD1	TRBV20-1	TRBJ2-1
CASSLEIGVNQPQHF	TGTGCCAGCAGCTTAGAGATCGGGGTCAATCAGCCCCAGCATTTT	many	NA	TRBV7-6	TRBJ1-5
CASSWPGGYTF	TGTGCCAGCAGTTGGCCAGGGGGCTACACCTTC	NA	NA	TRBV6-2/TRBV6-3	TRBJ1-2
CASTLTGLYGYTF	TGTGCCAGCACCTTGACAGGGCTCTATGGCTACACCTTC	NA	TRBD1	TRBV2	TRBJ1-2
CASSQDVPGAGVGEQFF	TGTGCCAGCAGCCAAGATGTACCTGGAGCGGGAGTGGGTGAGCAGTTCTTC	many	TRBD2	TRBV4-2	TRBJ2-1
CISVPEAVLTSGSYEQYF	NA	many	NA	TRBV7-5	TRBJ2-7
CASSPRVWRTEAFF	TGTGCCAGCAGCCCCCGGGTGTGGCGGACTGAAGCTTTCTTT	few	NA	TRBV7-2	TRBJ1-1
CASSPGVQETQYF	TGTGCCAGCAGCCCAGGGGTCCAAGAGACCCAGTACTTC	few	NA	TRBV7-3	TRBJ2-5
CASSPEMNTEAFF	TGCGCCAGCAGCCCAGAGATGAACACTGAAGCTTTCTTT	many	NA	TRBV5-1	TRBJ1-1
CASSPIGEEAAYGYTF	TGTGCCAGCAGTCCGATAGGCGAGGAGGCGGCCTATGGCTACACCTTC	many	NA	TRBV27	TRBJ1-2
CASSFSSSGGARGTQYF	TGTGCCAGCAGTTTTAGTTCCAGCGGGGGGGCCAGGGGTACGCAGTATTTT	many	TRBD2	TRBV28	TRBJ2-3
CASSLRTGDYEQYF	TGTGCCAGCAGCTTGCGGACCGGTGATTACGAGCAGTACTTC	many	NA	TRBV3-1	TRBJ2-7